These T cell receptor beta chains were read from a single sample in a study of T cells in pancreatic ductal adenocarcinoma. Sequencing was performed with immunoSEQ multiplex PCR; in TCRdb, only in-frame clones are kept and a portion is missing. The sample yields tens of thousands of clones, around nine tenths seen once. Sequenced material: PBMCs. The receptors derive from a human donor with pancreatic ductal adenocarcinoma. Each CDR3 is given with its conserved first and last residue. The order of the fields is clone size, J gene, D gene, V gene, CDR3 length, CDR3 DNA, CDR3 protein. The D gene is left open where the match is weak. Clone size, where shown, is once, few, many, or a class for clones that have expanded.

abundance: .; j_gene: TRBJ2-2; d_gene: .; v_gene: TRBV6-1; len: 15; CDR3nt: TGTGCCAGCAGTCCAAGCCGTCAGGGCGTCGGGGAGCTGTTTTTT; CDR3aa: CASSPSRQGVGELFF
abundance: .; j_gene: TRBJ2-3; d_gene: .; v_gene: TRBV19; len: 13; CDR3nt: TGTGCCAGTAGTCGACACGTCACAGATACGCAGTATTTT; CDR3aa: CASSRHVTDTQYF
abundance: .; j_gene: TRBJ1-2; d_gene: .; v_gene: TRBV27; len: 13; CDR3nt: TGTGCCAGCAGTTTTGACGGTAACTATGGCTACACCTTC; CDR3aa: CASSFDGNYGYTF
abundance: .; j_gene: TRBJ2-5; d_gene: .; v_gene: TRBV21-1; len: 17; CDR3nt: TGTGCCAGCAGCAAAAACGGGCAGCCCAAAAACCAAGAGACCCAGTACTTC; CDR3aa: CASSKNGQPKNQETQYF
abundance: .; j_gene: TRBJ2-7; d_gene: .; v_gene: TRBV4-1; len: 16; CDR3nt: TGCGCCAGCAGCCAAGCCGGGGGAGATCCCCTTTACGAGCAGTACTTC; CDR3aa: CASSQAGGDPLYEQYF
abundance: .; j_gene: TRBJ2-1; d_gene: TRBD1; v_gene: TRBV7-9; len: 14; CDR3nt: TGTGCCAGCAGCAAAGGACAGGAATACAATGAGCAGTTCTTC; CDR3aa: CASSKGQEYNEQFF
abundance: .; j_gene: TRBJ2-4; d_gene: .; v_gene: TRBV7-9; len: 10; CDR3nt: TGTGCCAGCCCGAAAAACATTCAGTACTTC; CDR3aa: CASPKNIQYF
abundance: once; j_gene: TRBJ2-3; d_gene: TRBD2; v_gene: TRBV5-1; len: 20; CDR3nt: TGCGCCAGCAGCCCGGTCTTATGGACTAGCGGGAGAGATGGCACAGATACGCAGTATTTT; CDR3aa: CASSPVLWTSGRDGTDTQYF
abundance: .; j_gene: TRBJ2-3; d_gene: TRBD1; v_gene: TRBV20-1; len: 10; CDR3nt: TGCAGTATCCGCAGGGGGCTTTCGGTTTTT; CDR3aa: CSIRRGLSVF
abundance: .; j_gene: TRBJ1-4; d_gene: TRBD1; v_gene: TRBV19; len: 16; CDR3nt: TGTGCCAGTAAGGCTCACAGGGGCCCCTCTAATGAAAAACTGTTTTTT; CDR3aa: CASKAHRGPSNEKLFF
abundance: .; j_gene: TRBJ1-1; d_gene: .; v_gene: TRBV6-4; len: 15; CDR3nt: TGTGCCAGCAGTGAGCAGGGGAGTGGGAACACTGAAGCTTTCTTT; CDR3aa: CASSEQGSGNTEAFF
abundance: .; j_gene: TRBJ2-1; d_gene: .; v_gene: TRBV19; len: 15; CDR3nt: TGTGCCAGTAGAGCCCGAGTGGGGGTTTACAATGAGCAGTTCTTC; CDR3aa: CASRARVGVYNEQFF
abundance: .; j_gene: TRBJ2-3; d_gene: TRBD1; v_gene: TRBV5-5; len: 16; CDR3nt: TGTGCCAGCAGCTTGGATGGACAGGGGGATACAGATACGCAGTATTTT; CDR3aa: CASSLDGQGDTDTQYF
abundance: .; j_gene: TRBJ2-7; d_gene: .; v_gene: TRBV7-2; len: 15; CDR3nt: TGTGCCAGCAGCTTCTCCGGGCCTCAATCCTACGAGCAGTACTTC; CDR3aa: CASSFSGPQSYEQYF
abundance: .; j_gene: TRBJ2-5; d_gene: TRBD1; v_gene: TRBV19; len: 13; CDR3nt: TGTGCCAGTAGTAGTTGGACAGGAGAGACCCAGTACTTC; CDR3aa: CASSSWTGETQYF
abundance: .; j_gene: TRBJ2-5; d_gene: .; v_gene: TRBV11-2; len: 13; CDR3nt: TGTGCCAGCAGCTTAGGGTCGCAAGAGACCCAGTACTTC; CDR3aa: CASSLGSQETQYF
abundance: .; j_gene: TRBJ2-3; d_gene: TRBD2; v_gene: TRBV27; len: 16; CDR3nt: TGTGCCAGCAGTTTGGTGCTAGCGGTCCCGCCAGATACGCAGTATTTT; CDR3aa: CASSLVLAVPPDTQYF
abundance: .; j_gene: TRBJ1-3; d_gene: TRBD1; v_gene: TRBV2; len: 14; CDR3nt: TGTGCCAGCAGTACGCGACAGGGAGGAAACACCATATATTTT; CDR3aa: CASSTRQGGNTIYF
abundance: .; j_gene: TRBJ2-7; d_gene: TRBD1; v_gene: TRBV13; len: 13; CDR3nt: TGTGCCAGCAGCACCCGACAGGGACACGAGCAGTACTTC; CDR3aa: CASSTRQGHEQYF
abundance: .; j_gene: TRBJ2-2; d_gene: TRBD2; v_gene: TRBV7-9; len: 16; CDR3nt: TGTGCCAGCAGTCCACTCACTGGGACTATCACCGGGGAGCTGTTTTTT; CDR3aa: CASSPLTGTITGELFF
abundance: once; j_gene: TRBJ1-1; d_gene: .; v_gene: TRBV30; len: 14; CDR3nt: TGTGCCTGGAATTTTGAGGGGAGGAACACTGAAGCTTTCTTT; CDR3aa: CAWNFEGRNTEAFF
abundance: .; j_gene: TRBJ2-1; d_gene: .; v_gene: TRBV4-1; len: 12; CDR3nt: TGCGCCAGCAGCCAAGGCCCGAGCGAGCAGTTCTTC; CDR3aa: CASSQGPSEQFF
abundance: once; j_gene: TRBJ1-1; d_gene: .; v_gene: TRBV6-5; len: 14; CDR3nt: TGTGCCAGCAGGCCCGGGGTTTCGAACACTGAAGCTTTCTTT; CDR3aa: CASRPGVSNTEAFF
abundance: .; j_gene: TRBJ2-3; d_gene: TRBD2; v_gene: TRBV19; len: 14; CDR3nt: TGTGCCAGTAGTGCTAGCGGGGGCACAGATACGCAGTATTTT; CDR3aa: CASSASGGTDTQYF
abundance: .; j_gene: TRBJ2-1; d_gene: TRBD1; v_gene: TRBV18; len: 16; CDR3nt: TGTGCCAGCTCACCTCGAAGACAGGGGTCCTACAATGAGCAGTTCTTC; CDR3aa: CASSPRRQGSYNEQFF
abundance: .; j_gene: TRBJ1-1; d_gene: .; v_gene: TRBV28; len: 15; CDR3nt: TGTGCCAGCAGTTCTGGGGGACATCTGAAAACTGAAGCTTTCTTT; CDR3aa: CASSSGGHLKTEAFF
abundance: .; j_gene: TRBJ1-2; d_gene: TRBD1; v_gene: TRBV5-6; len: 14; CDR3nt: TGTGCCAGCAGCTTTAGCTCAGGGGGCGATGGCTACACCTTC; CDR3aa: CASSFSSGGDGYTF
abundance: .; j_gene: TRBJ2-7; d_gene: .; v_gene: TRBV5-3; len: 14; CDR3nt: TGTGCCAGAAGCCCGGACAGGACTACCTACGAGCAGTACTTC; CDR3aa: CARSPDRTTYEQYF
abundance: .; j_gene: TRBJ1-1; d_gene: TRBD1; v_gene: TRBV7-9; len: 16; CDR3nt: TGTGCCAGCAGCAAAGGACAGGTCCAGGGATTCACTGAAGCTTTCTTT; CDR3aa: CASSKGQVQGFTEAFF
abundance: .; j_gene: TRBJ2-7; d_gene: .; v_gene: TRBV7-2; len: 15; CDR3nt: TGTGCCAGCAGCACCCGAAATGGGGGATCCTACGAGCAGTACTTC; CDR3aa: CASSTRNGGSYEQYF
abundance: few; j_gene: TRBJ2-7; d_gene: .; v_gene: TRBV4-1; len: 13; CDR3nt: TGCGCCAGCAGCCAAACACAGGGCTTCGGGCAGTACTTC; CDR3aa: CASSQTQGFGQYF
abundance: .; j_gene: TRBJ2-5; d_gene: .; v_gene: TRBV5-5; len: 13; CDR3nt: TGTGCCAGCAGCCCGGGACTCTCGGAGACCCAGTACTTC; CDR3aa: CASSPGLSETQYF
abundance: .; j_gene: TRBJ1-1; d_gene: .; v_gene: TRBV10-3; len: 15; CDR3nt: TGTGCCATCAGTGAGCTTGGGAGCACGAACACTGAAGCTTTCTTT; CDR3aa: CAISELGSTNTEAFF
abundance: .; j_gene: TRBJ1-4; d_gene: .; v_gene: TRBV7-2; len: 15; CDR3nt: TGTGCCAGCAGAATAGGGTGGAGAAGGAATGAAAAACTGTTTTTT; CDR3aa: CASRIGWRRNEKLFF
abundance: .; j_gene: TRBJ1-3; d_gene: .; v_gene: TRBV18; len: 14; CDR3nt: TGTGCCAGCTCACCAGGCAGGGCTGGAAACACCATATATTTT; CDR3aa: CASSPGRAGNTIYF
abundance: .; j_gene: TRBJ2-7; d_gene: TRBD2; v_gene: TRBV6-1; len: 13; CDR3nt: TGTGCCAGCAGTGTTAGCGGGCGGCTCGAGCAGTACTTC; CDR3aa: CASSVSGRLEQYF
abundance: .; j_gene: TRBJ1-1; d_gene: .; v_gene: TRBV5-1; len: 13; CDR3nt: TGCGCCAGCTCCCGGGAGGGGAACACTGAAGCTTTCTTT; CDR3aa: CASSREGNTEAFF
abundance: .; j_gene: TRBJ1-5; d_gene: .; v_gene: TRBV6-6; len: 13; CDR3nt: TGTGCCAGCGGATTGGGGGGCAATCAGCCCCAGCATTTT; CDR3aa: CASGLGGNQPQHF
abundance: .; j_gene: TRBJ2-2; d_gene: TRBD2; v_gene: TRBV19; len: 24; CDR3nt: TGTGCCAGTAGTACCTGGCCCCCGCTCCGGACTCTGACTAGGCGGGAGGGCAACACCGGGGAGCTGTTTTTT; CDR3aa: CASSTWPPLRTLTRREGNTGELFF
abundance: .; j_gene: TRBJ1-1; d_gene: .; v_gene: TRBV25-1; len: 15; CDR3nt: TGTGCCAGCAGTGAACTGCGGACGAAGGGCACTGAAGCTTTCTTT; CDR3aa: CASSELRTKGTEAFF
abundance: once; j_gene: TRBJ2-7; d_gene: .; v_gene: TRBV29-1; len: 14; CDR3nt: TGCAGCGTGGCTCTCGCGGGGACCGCCTACGAGCAGTACTTC; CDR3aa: CSVALAGTAYEQYF
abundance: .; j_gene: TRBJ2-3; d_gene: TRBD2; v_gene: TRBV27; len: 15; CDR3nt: TGTGCCAGCAGTGGCAGCGGGAGAGTCGCAGATACGCAGTATTTT; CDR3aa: CASSGSGRVADTQYF
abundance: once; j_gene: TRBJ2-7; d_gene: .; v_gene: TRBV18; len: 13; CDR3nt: TGTGCCAGCTCACAAGGGTCGGGGAACGAGCAGTACTTC; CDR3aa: CASSQGSGNEQYF